These 15 T cell receptor beta chains were all obtained from the same sample, sequenced in a study of CD8 T cells in Susac syndrome. RNA was extracted with the RNeasy kit, and a quantity of roughly 0.45 to 1 ug was reverse transcribed using random hexamers. TCRdb re-called the immunoSEQ multiplex PCR reads with MiXCR, one entry per CDR3 protein. The sample contains 70,000 to 75,000 distinct CDR3 sequences, 93% of which appear only once. What was sequenced was CD4+ T cells from PBMCs. The source of these receptors is a human donor with Susac syndrome.

V is TRBV3-1 and J is TRBJ2-7, with D perhaps matching TRBD2 (5 bases). Trimming shortened V by 4 bases and J by 5 bases, and 15 bases separated the two germline ends. The V gene's germline CDR1 is LGHDT and CDR2 YNNKEL (reference sequence). This CDR3 has 14 residues. This CDR3 reads CASSRERLYNEQYF. CDR3 nucleotide sequence: TGTGCCAGCAGCCGGGAGAGACTGTATAACGAGCAGTACTTC.

This clonotype showed up just a few times. The V gene is TRBV2, the J gene TRBJ2-2; no definite D call. Germline lookup yields CDR1 SNHLY and CDR2 FYNNEI. The ends were cut back, 5 bases at V and 5 bases at J, with 9 bases in the middle. This CDR3 is built from 13 residues. The CDR3 bases are TGTGCCAGCAGTCCCCTGAGGACCGGGGAGCTGTTTTTT. Protein product: CASSPLRTGELFF. Looking up the rest from reference TRBV2 and TRBJ2-2 gives the full variable domain: EPEVTQTPSHQVTQMGQEVILRCVPISNHLYFYWYRQILGQKVEFLVSFYNNEISEKSEIFDDQFSVERPDGSNFTLKIRSTKLEDSAMYFCASSPLRTGELFFGEGSRLTVL.

The chain combines TRBV27 with TRBJ2-3, with TRBD2 identical over 14 bases. The V and J ends lost 2 bases and 4 bases, in that order; junction bases with no gene match: 5. In germline, CDR1 is MNHEY, CDR2 SMNVEV (reference sequence). This CDR3 comprises 17 residues. The CDR3 spells CASSLVWTSGGPDTQYF. The CDR3 region has the DNA TGTGCCAGCAGTTTAGTTTGGACTAGCGGGGGGCCAGATACGCAGTATTTT.

This chain links TRBV6-1 with TRBJ2-1; 8 bases match TRBD2. The CDR3 runs to 19 residues. Germline V CDR1 and CDR2: MNHNS, SASEGT. J lost 3 bases, V lost 4 bases, and 17 bases had no gene match. CDR3 sequence (DNA): TGTGCCAGCAGTGCTATTGGGGAATCGGGTAGCGGGGTCTACAATGAGCAGTTCTTC. Its protein is CASSAIGESGSGVYNEQFF.

V gene TRBV7-9 combines with J gene TRBJ1-2; D may be TRBD1 (6 bases). The CDR3 runs to 14 residues. Trimming cost V 5 bases and J 2 bases, with 12 bases left between them. Germline V gene sequence: CDR1 SEHNR, CDR2 FQNEAQ (reference sequence). The CDR3 DNA follows: TGTGCCAGCAGCCCAACAACAGGGAACTATGGCTACACCTTC. Its protein is CASSPTTGNYGYTF.

This sequence joins TRBV20-1 and TRBJ2-7; D not certain. There are 14 residues in the CDR3. V was pared by 1 base and J by 0 bases, with 10 bases between. The germline V gene has CDR1 DFQATT and CDR2 SNEGSKA (reference sequence). The CDR3 reads CSARVLKNSYEQYF. The DNA of the CDR3 is TGCAGTGCTAGAGTTCTTAAGAACTCCTACGAGCAGTACTTC.

The V gene is TRBV20-1, the J gene TRBJ2-3, with TRBD1 identical over 7 bases. This CDR3 region has 14 residues. CDR1 and CDR2 from the germline V gene are DFQATT and SNEGSKA (reference sequence). Unmatched junction bases numbered 6, after V lost 2 bases and J lost 4 bases. CDR3 DNA: TGCAGTGCTAGAACGACAGGGACGGCAGATACGCAGTATTTT. Translation: CSARTTGTADTQYF.

The rearrangement links TRBV25-1 to TRBJ1-6, with no clear D. CDR3 length: 13 amino acids. Germline V gene data show CDR1 as MGHDK and CDR2 as SYGVNS. Trimming shortened V by 4 bases and J by 8 bases, and 9 bases separated the two germline ends. The CDR3 DNA sequence: TGTGCCAGCAGTGTAACTGGGGATTCACCCCTCCACTTT. Its translation is CASSVTGDSPLHF.

The genes are TRBV25-1 and TRBJ1-5; 11 bases are shared with TRBD1. The CDR3 contains 17 residues. The V gene end was trimmed by 3 bases and the J gene end by 4 bases; junction bases not matched to a gene: 8. Germline CDR1 MGHDK, CDR2 SYGVNS. DNA for the CDR3: TGTGCCAGCAGTGAGGGGGGGACAGGGGGTAGAAATCAGCCCCAGCATTTT. Translating it yields CASSEGGTGGRNQPQHF.

The chain uses TRBV28 and TRBJ2-7; no reliable D call. CDR1 MDHEN and CDR2 SYDVKM come from the germline V gene. The CDR3 runs to 12 residues. The V and J ends lost 2 bases and 8 bases respectively, with 10 bases between them. The CDR3 sequence: CASSLGTSKQYF. CDR3 DNA: TGTGCCAGCAGTTTAGGCACAAGTAAGCAGTACTTC. Looking up the rest from reference TRBV28 and TRBJ2-7 gives the full variable domain: DVKVTQSSRYLVKRTGEKVFLECVQDMDHENMFWYRQDPGLGLRLIYFSYDVKMKEKGDIPEGYSVSREKKERFSLILESASTNQTSMYLCASSLGTSKQYFGPGTRLTVT.

In this sample, this clonotype turned up once. This chain links TRBV3-1 with TRBJ1-1; unclear D gene. The V end was cut by 3 bases, the J end by 0 bases, with 11 bases between. Looked up from germline, CDR1 is LGHDT and CDR2 is YNNKEL (reference sequence). This CDR3 contains 15 residues. The CDR3: CASSQDRTMNTEAFF. The CDR3 DNA reads TGTGCCAGCAGCCAGGACCGGACGATGAACACTGAAGCTTTCTTT.

This clonotype showed up just once. The gene calls are TRBV28 and TRBJ1-4; possibly TRBD1 for D (5 bases). CDR3 length equals 16 residues. Germline assignment: CDR1 MDHEN and CDR2 SYDVKM. The V end lost 4 bases, the J end lost 0 bases, and 12 bases lay between the germline ends. CDR3 nucleotides: TGTGCCAGCAGTTCCCCTGGGACGGCAACTAATGAAAAACTGTTTTTT. Its protein product is CASSSPGTATNEKLFF. The variable domain in full, with the rest retrieved from reference TRBV28 and TRBJ1-4, is DVKVTQSSRYLVKRTGEKVFLECVQDMDHENMFWYRQDPGLGLRLIYFSYDVKMKEKGDIPEGYSVSREKKERFSLILESASTNQTSMYLCASSSPGTATNEKLFFGSGTQLSVL.

The rearrangement links TRBV14 to TRBJ1-1, with D possibly TRBD1 on 5 matching bases. CDR3 length: 16 residues. Looked up from germline, CDR1 is SGHDN and CDR2 is FVKESK. Trimming removed 1 base at V and 0 bases at J, with 12 bases between. The CDR3 protein is CASSQATGRMNTEAFF. CDR3 nucleotides: TGTGCCAGCAGCCAAGCAACGGGACGCATGAACACTGAAGCTTTCTTT.

The chain recombines TRBV28 with TRBJ2-1; 8 positions match TRBD1. The V and J ends lost 6 bases and 1 base, in that order; junction bases with no gene match: 8. This CDR3 region has 16 residues. Germline-derived CDR1 and CDR2 are MDHEN and SYDVKM. CDR3 protein: CASSSTGAGSYNEQFF. The DNA for the CDR3 is TGTGCCAGCAGCTCGACAGGGGCCGGTTCCTACAATGAGCAGTTCTTC. Filled out from reference TRBV28 and TRBJ2-1, the complete variable domain reads DVKVTQSSRYLVKRTGEKVFLECVQDMDHENMFWYRQDPGLGLRLIYFSYDVKMKEKGDIPEGYSVSREKKERFSLILESASTNQTSMYLCASSSTGAGSYNEQFFGPGTRLTVL.

The genes are TRBV28 and TRBJ2-5; tentatively, D is TRBD1 (6 bases). V lost 2 bases, J lost 5 bases, and 18 bases lay in between. CDR3 length equals 16 residues. Germline V CDR1 and CDR2: MDHEN, SYDVKM. CDR3 bases: TGTGCCAGCAGTTTAGAACTACTTAAGGGGGACGAGACCCAGTACTTC. As protein: CASSLELLKGDETQYF.